Following are 18 T cell receptor beta chains from one sample sequenced in a study of shared clonotypes between healthy human individuals. Clones were sequenced by immunoSEQ multiplex PCR, and TCRdb holds only the in-frame ones, with some missing. The table includes hundreds of thousands of clones, more than 70% detected once. The sample consisted of memory CD4+ T cells sorted from blood. Documented subset: CD45RA-negative fraction. All receptors come from a woman under 40 in good health.

This clone has at least ten counts. The chain links TRBV5-4 to TRBJ1-1, with D uncertain. V lost 2 bases to trimming and J lost 6 bases, with 11 bases between them. This CDR3 has 13 amino acids. Germline V gives CDR1 SGHNT, CDR2 YYREEE (reference sequence). CDR3 DNA: TGTGCCAGCAGCTTTTGGGGAACCGCTGAAGCTTTCTTT. The encoded protein is CASSFWGTAEAFF.

This clone was observed a handful of times. V gene TRBV7-2 combines with J gene TRBJ2-7; a possible D gene is TRBD2 (5 bases). CDR1 is SGHTA and CDR2 is FQGNSA in the germline V gene. Trimming removed 1 base from V and 4 bases from J, with 5 bases in between. The CDR3 runs 12 residues. The CDR3 DNA reads as TGTGCCAGCAGCTTAGGGGAGTACGAGCAGTACTTC. Its translation: CASSLGEYEQYF. Full variable domain (missing parts from reference TRBV7-2 and TRBJ2-7): GAGVSQSPSNKVTEKGKDVELRCDPISGHTALYWYRQSLGQGLEFLIYFQGNSAPDKSGLPSDRFSAERTGGSVSTLTIQRTQQEDSAVYLCASSLGEYEQYFGPGTRLTVT.

J is TRBJ1-5 and V is TRBV11-1; D uncertain. The CDR3 contains 13 residues. Per the germline V gene, CDR1 is SGHAT and CDR2 is FQDESV (reference sequence). V dropped 6 bases and J dropped 2 bases, with 8 bases sitting between them. CDR3 nucleotide sequence: TGTGCCAGCAGTTCCGACGGCAATCAGCCCCAGCATTTT. Amino acid sequence: CASSSDGNQPQHF.

V and J are TRBV5-1 and TRBJ1-2, with 7 bases matching TRBD1. Per germline, CDR1 SGHRS and CDR2 YFSETQ. The junction had 1 base not matched to a gene; V was cut back by 1 base and J by 4 bases. The CDR3 loop spans 13 amino acids. The CDR3 spells CASSLYRGYGYTF. CDR3 bases: TGCGCCAGCAGCTTGTACAGGGGCTATGGCTACACCTTC.

This chain joins TRBV27 and TRBJ2-7, with D unclear. The length of the CDR3 is 12 residues. The V and J ends lost 4 bases and 3 bases respectively, with 7 bases between them. The germline V gene has CDR1 MNHEY and CDR2 SMNVEV (reference sequence). The CDR3 nucleotides read TGTGCCAGCAGTTCCCGGATCTACGAGCAGTACTTC. This translates into CASSSRIYEQYF.

This clone was observed once. The rearrangement joins TRBV7-9 to TRBJ1-3; a weak D match, TRBD1 (6 bases). There are 15 residues in the CDR3. Trimming left V 1 base short and J 7 bases short, with 14 bases between. From germline, CDR1 is SEHNR and CDR2 FQNEAQ (reference sequence). The CDR3: CASSLEQGPVNTIYF. DNA of the CDR3: TGTGCCAGCAGCTTAGAACAGGGCCCGGTGAACACCATATATTTT.

The chain is built from TRBV2 and TRBJ2-2, with a tentative D call TRBD2 (5 bases). The CDR3 has 15 amino acids. The V gene's germline CDR1 is SNHLY and CDR2 FYNNEI. The V end lost 7 bases, the J end lost 3 bases, and 15 bases lay between the germline ends. The chain's CDR3 is CASTKDLRDTGELFF. DNA of the CDR3: TGTGCCAGCACCAAGGACTTGCGGGACACCGGGGAGCTGTTTTTT. Filled out from reference TRBV2 and TRBJ2-2, the complete variable domain reads EPEVTQTPSHQVTQMGQEVILRCVPISNHLYFYWYRQILGQKVEFLVSFYNNEISEKSEIFDDQFSVERPDGSNFTLKIRSTKLEDSAMYFCASTKDLRDTGELFFGEGSRLTVL.

The CDR3 sequence is CASSRTGDNYGYTF. For the CDR3, the DNA is TGCGCCAGCAGCCGGACAGGGGATAACTATGGCTACACCTTC. This chain uses TRBV5-1 with TRBJ1-2; 9 bases are a match to TRBD1. The V segment lost 4 bases and the J segment 1 base; nucleotides outside the gene matches: 2. Germline CDR1 and CDR2: SGHRS and YFSETQ. The CDR3 is 14 amino acids.

This clone was seen ten or more times. The chain has TRBV19 and TRBJ2-6; the D is unclear. V was cut by 4 bases and J by 0 bases, with 16 bases left in between. This CDR3 is built from 18 residues. Germline values: CDR1 LNHDA, CDR2 SQIVND (reference sequence). The CDR3: CASSTAQRQVSGANVLTF. The CDR3 DNA reads TGTGCCAGTAGTACCGCCCAGAGACAAGTCTCTGGGGCCAACGTCCTGACTTTC. Using reference TRBV19 and TRBJ2-6 for the parts outside the CDR3, the full variable domain is DGGITQSPKYLFRKEGQNVTLSCEQNLNHDAMYWYRQDPGQGLRLIYYSQIVNDFQKGDIAEGYSVSREKKESFPLTVTSAQKNPTAFYLCASSTAQRQVSGANVLTFGAGSRLTVL.

The gene calls are TRBV5-1 and TRBJ2-1; D unclear. The length of the CDR3 is 14 residues. CDR1 and CDR2 (germline): SGHRS, YFSETQ. Trimming stripped 5 bases from V and 10 bases from J, with 19 bases between. The CDR3 protein is CASRRVGAPREQFF. As DNA, the CDR3 is TGCGCCAGCAGAAGGGTGGGTGCCCCCCGGGAGCAGTTCTTC.

This clone was seen many times. Other DNA sequences in this sample translate to the same CDR3. This chain links TRBV5-1 with TRBJ2-1; D unresolved. Germline loops: CDR1 SGHRS, CDR2 YFSETQ. This CDR3 has 15 amino acids. The V end was cut by 0 bases, the J end by 3 bases, with 10 bases between. CDR3 sequence (DNA): TGCGCCAGCAGCTTGGACTACTCCCTCTACAATGAGCAGTTCTTC. This translates into CASSLDYSLYNEQFF. Full variable domain (rest looked up from reference TRBV5-1 and TRBJ2-1): KAGVTQTPRYLIKTRGQQVTLSCSPISGHRSVSWYQQTPGQGLQFLFEYFSETQRNKGNFPGRFSGRQFSNSRSEMNVSTLELGDSALYLCASSLDYSLYNEQFFGPGTRLTVL.

In its sample, this clone was seen a few times. The chain carries TRBV5-1 and TRBJ2-1, with 11 bases lining up with TRBD2. CDR3 length equals 16 residues. Germline assignment: CDR1 SGHRS and CDR2 YFSETQ. V lost 1 base, J lost 5 bases, and 5 bases stayed unmatched. The CDR3 bases are TGCGCCAGCAGCTTGATGGGACTAGCGGAAAACAATGAGCAGTTCTTC. Translated, it gives CASSLMGLAENNEQFF.

The J gene is TRBJ2-2, the V gene TRBV7-2; D not certain. This CDR3 has 14 amino acids. CDR1 and CDR2 (germline): SGHTA, FQGNSA. Trimming cost V 5 bases and J 3 bases, with 10 bases left between them. DNA of the CDR3: TGTGCCAGCAGCCCTGGACGAGACACCGGGGAGCTGTTTTTT. Its translation: CASSPGRDTGELFF.

The chain combines TRBV27 with TRBJ2-7, with D maybe TRBD2 (6 bases). The CDR3 totals 14 residues. Germline lookup yields CDR1 MNHEY and CDR2 SMNVEV (reference sequence). Trimming took 8 bases from V and 3 from J, leaving 17 bases between them. The CDR3 coding sequence is TGTGCCAGCCGCGACAGCGGGTCACGCTACGAGCAGTACTTC. Translation gives CASRDSGSRYEQYF.

The chain combines TRBV2 with TRBJ2-5; 7 bases are shared with TRBD1. From germline, CDR1 is SNHLY and CDR2 FYNNEI. V lost 7 bases, J lost 1 base, and 12 bases stayed unmatched. This CDR3 has 16 amino acids. The CDR3 region has the DNA TGTGCCAGCATCCTGGGGAAGGGGGCCTCCCAAGAGACCCAGTACTTC. Protein: CASILGKGASQETQYF.

This clone occurred once. The chain joins TRBV7-2 to TRBJ1-5, with TRBD1 as a possible D gene (5 bases). Trimming left V 3 bases short and J 7 bases short, with 22 bases between. The germline CDR1 and CDR2 sequences are SGHTA and FQGNSA. CDR3 length equals 17 residues. Here the CDR3 DNA reads TGTGCCAGCAGCTTTGGGACTGTTCCAGGAGGTGGACAGCCCCAGCATTTT. Its translation is CASSFGTVPGGGQPQHF.

The chain has TRBV4-1 and TRBJ2-5; D is ambiguous. Looked up from germline, CDR1 is MGHRA and CDR2 is YSYEKL. Trimming removed 2 bases at V and 7 bases at J, with 5 bases between. The CDR3 sequence is 11 residues long. This CDR3 reads CASSQHGTQYF. Here the CDR3 DNA reads TGCGCCAGCAGCCAACATGGGACCCAGTACTTC.

The V call is TRBV7-2, the J call TRBJ1-6; D is undetermined. The CDR3 is made up of 13 amino acids. The V end lost 3 bases, the J end lost 8 bases, and 8 bases lay between the germline ends. CDR1 and CDR2 (germline): SGHTA, FQGNSA. CDR3 in amino acids: CASSLITDSPLHF. The CDR3 coding sequence is TGTGCCAGCAGCTTGATCACTGATTCACCCCTCCACTTT.